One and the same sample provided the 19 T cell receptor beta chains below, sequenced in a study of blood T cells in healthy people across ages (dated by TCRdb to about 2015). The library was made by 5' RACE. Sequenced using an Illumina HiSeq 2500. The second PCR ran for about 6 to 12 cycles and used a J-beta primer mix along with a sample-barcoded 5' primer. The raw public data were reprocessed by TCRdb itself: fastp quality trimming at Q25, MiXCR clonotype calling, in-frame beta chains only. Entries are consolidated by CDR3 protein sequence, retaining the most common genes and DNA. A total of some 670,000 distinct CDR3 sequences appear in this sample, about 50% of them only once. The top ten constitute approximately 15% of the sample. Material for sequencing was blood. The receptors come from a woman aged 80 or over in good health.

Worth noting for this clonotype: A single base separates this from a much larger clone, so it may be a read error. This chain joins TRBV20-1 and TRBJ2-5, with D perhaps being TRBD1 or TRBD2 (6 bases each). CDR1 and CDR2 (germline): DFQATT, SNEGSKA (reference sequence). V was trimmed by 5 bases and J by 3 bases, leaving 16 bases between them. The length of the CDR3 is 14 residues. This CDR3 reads CSAATGAAKETQYF. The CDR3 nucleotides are TGCAGTGCTGCGACGGGGGCCGCCAAAGAGACCCAGTACTTC.

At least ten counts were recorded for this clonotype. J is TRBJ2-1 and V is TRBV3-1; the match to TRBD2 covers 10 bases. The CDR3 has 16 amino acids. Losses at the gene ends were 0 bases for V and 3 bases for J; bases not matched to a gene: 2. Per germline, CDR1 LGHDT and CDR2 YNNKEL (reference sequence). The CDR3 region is CASSQEWTSGYNEQFF. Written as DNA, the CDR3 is TGTGCCAGCAGCCAAGAGTGGACTAGCGGCTACAATGAGCAGTTCTTC.

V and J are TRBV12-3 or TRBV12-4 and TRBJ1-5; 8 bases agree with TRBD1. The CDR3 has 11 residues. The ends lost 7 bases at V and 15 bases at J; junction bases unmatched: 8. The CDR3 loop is CASKQGGSLHF. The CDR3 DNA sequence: TGTGCCAGCAAACAGGGGGGGTCCCTGCATTTT.

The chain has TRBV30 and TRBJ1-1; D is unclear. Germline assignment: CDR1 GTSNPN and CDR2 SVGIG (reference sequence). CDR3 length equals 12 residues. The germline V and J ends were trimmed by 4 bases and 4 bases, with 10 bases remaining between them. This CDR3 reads CAWTIQVTEAFF. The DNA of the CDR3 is TGTGCCTGGACTATCCAAGTCACTGAAGCTTTCTTT.

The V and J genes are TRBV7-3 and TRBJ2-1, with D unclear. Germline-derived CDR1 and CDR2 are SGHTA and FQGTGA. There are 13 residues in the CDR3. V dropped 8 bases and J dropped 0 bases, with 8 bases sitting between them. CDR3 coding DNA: TGTGCCAGCGGCCTAAGCTCCTACAATGAGCAGTTCTTC. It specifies CASGLSSYNEQFF.

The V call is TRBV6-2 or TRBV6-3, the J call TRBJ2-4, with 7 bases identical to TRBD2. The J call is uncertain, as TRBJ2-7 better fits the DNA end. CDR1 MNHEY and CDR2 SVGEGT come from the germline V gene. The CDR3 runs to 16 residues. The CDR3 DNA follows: TGTGCCAGCAGCTCCCCTCGGTGGGAGGGGATCTACGAGCAGTACTTC. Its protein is CASSSPRWEGIYEQYF.

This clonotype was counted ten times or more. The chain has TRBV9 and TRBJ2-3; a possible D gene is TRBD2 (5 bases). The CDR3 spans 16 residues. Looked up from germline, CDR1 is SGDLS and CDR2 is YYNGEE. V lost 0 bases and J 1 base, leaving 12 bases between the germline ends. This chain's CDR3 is CASSVESSLGTDTQYF. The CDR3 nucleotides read TGTGCCAGCAGCGTAGAATCTAGCCTTGGCACAGATACGCAGTATTTT.

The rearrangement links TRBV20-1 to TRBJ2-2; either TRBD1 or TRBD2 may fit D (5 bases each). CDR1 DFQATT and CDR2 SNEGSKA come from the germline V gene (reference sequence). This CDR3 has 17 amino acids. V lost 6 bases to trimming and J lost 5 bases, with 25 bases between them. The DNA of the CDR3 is TGCAGTGCCCGACTTGTAAAGGCCCCCTGGGGGACCGGGGAGCTGTTTTTT. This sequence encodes CSARLVKAPWGTGELFF.

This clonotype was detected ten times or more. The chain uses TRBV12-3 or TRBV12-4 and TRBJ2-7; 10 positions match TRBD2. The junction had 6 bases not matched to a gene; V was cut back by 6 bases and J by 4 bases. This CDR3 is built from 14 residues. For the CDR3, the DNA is TGTGCCAGCAGCCTAGCGGGAGCGATGTACGAGCAGTACTTC. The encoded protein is CASSLAGAMYEQYF.

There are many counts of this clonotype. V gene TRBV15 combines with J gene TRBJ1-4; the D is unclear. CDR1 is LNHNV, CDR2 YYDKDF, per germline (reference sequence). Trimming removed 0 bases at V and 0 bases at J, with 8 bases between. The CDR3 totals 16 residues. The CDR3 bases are TGTGCCACCAGCAGAGATGTTAGATCAACTAATGAAAAACTGTTTTTT. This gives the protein CATSRDVRSTNEKLFF.

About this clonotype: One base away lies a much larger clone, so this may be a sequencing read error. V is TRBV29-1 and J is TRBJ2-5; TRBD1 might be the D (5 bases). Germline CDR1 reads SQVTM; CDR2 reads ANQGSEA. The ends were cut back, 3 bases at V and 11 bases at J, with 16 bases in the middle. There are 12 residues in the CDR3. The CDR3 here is CSVERVDNEQYF. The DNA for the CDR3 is TGCAGCGTTGAGAGAGTGGACAATGAGCAGTACTTC.

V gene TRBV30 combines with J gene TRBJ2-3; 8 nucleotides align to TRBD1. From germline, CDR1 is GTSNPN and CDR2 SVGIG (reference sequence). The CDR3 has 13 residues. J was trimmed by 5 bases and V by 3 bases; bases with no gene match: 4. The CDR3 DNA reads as TGTGCCTGGAGCAGGGGGCCGGAAGATACGCAGTATTTT. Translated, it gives CAWSRGPEDTQYF.

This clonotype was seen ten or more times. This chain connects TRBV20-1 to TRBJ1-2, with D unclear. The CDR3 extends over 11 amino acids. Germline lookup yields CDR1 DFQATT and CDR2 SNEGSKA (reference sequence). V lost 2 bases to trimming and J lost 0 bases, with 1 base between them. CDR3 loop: CSARPNYGYTF. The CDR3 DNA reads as TGCAGTGCTAGACCTAACTATGGCTACACCTTC.

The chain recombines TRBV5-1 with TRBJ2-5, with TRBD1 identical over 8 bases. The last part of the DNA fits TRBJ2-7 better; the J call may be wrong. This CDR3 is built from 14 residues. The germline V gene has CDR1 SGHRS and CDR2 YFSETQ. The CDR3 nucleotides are TGCGCCAGCAGCAGAAACAGGGGGATGGACGAGCAGTACTTC. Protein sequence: CASSRNRGMDEQYF.

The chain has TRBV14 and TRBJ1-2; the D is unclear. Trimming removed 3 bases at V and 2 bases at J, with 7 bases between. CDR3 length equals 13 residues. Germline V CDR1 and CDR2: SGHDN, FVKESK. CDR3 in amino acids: CASSQPTNYGYTF. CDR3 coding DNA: TGTGCCAGCAGCCAGCCAACGAACTATGGCTACACCTTC.

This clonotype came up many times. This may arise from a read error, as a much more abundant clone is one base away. CDR3 DNA: TGTGCCAGCAGTTACGTAGGGGGGAGCTCCTACAATGAGCAGTACTTC. Protein sequence: CASSYVGGSSYNEQYF. V gene TRBV6-6 combines with J gene TRBJ2-1, with D perhaps given as TRBD1 or TRBD2 (6 bases each). The J call is in doubt because the DNA end fits TRBJ2-7 better. Germline CDR1 and CDR2: MNHNY and SVGAGI (reference sequence). The CDR3 runs to 16 residues.

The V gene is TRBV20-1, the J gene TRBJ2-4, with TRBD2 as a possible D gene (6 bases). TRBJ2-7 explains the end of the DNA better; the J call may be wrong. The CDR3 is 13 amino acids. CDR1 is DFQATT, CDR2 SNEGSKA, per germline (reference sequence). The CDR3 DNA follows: TGCAGTGCTATGGGGGACTTAGAATACGAGCAGTACTTC. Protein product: CSAMGDLEYEQYF.

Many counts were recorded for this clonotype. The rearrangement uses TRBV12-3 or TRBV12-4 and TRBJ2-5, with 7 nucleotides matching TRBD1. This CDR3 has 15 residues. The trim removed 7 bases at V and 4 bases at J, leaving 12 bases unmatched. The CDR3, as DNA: TGTGCCAGCAACCGCCACTCAAACAGGGGAGAGACCCAGTACTTC. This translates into CASNRHSNRGETQYF.

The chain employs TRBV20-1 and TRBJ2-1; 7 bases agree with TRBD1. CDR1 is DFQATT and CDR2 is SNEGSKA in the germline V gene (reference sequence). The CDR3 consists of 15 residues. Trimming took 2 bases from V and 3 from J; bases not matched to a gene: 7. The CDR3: CSARLLDRFYNEQFF. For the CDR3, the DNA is TGCAGTGCTAGACTCCTGGACAGGTTCTACAATGAGCAGTTCTTC.